This T cell receptor beta chain is from a study of early T cells in non-severe SARS-CoV-2 infection (dated by TCRdb to the early 2020s). In the study overall: TCR sequencing used bulk RNA from unsorted whole blood, so alpha and beta chains could not be paired. Results and caveats for the whole study, not just this receptor: Matching against VDJdb was skewed toward anti-spike CD8 responses, likely underestimated virus-specific expansions, and missed private and CD4 specificities.

This was a case-control study nested in a cohort of healthcare workers in London, UK, who had nasopharyngeal swab PCR tests and blood samples taken every week. Healthcare workers were recruited between 23 and 31 March 2020, during the week of the UK lockdown, and were followed weekly for up to roughly 15 weeks. Note on this clonotype: There is no known antigen for this receptor. No base quality values were provided; no much bigger clone lies one nucleotide off.

Trimming at the junction amounts to 2 bases on V and 7 bases on J, and the germline ends lie 11 bases apart. The CDR3 contains 12 residues, cysteine and phenylalanine counted. Only CDR3 DNA is held: 36 bases, read in frame from base 1. CDR1 and CDR2, per the germline V gene (reference sequence), are DFQATT and SNEGSKA. Libraries were constructed by 5' RACE. The sequencer was a NextSeq 500. The TCR library protocol attached unique molecular identifiers to individual cDNA molecules to correct for sequencing error and PCR bias. TCR alpha and beta chains were both sequenced, and the abundances of alpha and beta sequences in each sample were closely correlated with each other. The authors' analysis ran thus. Decombinator V4 was used to annotate the V gene, J gene and CDR3 of the TCR sequences. Expanded TCRs were defined as changing significantly between any two time points under a Poisson model with p below 0.0001. Abundances of TCRs were expressed as counts per million after normalisation to the total number of TCRs sequenced in each sample. MAIT TCRs were defined by TRAV1-2 paired with TRAJ12, TRAJ20 or TRAJ33, and iNKT TCRs by TRAV10 paired with TRAJ18. VDJdb, accessed on 1 November 2021, was searched for TCRs annotated for CMV, EBV and SARS-CoV-2, and TCRs annotated for more than one antigen were excluded. TCRdb applied fastp at Q25 and MiXCR to the public reads, then kept only in-frame beta chains. Every distinct CDR3 protein forms one entry, paired with its most common genes and DNA. The V and J calls here are based on TCRdb, not the publication. Here the sample has about 64,000 distinct CDR3 sequences; over 20% occur a single time. The leading ten clones occupy 15% to 20% of the sample.

Sample: whole blood, taken at baseline. The chain is encoded by TRBV20-1 joined to TRBJ1-1, with a weak D call of TRBD1 (6 bases match). This receptor was obtained from an adult who was a healthcare worker with PCR-confirmed SARS-CoV-2 infection or an uninfected control (not recorded which). The CDR3 reads CSARRTASEAFF. The nucleotide sequence is given as TGCAGTGCTAGAAGGACAGCCAGTGAAGCTTTCTTT.